This record looks at one TCR beta chain sequence and its context. What this receptor recognizes is not known. One end of the junction is discordant with germline, which a read error may explain. Libraries came from 5' RACE. The sequencing machine was an Illumina HiSeq 2000. Template switching introduced a universal primer binding site; the final cDNA contained a unique molecular identifier, enabling accurate counting of TCR cDNA molecules. First-strand cDNA for TCR alpha and beta chains was synthesized from specific primers in the conserved constant-segment region. To control for contamination, every cDNA library carried two barcodes: a SMART-Mk sample barcode plus Illumina barcodes. TruSeq adapter sequences and Illumina sample barcodes were added in two successive PCR steps. TCR alpha and beta cDNA libraries were sequenced on the Illumina HiSeq platform with custom primers. Concerning the study's data processing: Unique molecular identifiers were extracted from raw reads with MiGEC, and CDR3 positions were determined with MiXCR. For each individual, recombination models were inferred using an EM algorithm with the repgenHMM and IGoR tools. Shared clonotype analysis was performed with the tcR package in R, normalizing sharing by the product of cloneset sizes. Out-of-frame nonproductive sequences were analyzed to study raw recombination free of thymic and clonal selection effects. TCRdb took the public reads, trimmed them with fastp at Q25, ran MiXCR for clone calling and kept in-frame beta chains. Records with the same CDR3 protein are collapsed into one entry carrying the most frequent genes and DNA. These V and J calls rely on TCRdb rather than the paper's analysis. For this sample the table gives some 1,700,000 distinct CDR3 sequences, of which more than 30% were detected only once. The leading ten clones occupy less than 0.35% of the sample.

This record comes from a study of identical twins (dated by TCRdb to about 2016). Background for the entire study: The study deep-sequenced TCR alpha and beta repertoires from monozygotic twins, unrelated adults of various ages and cord blood to test whether fetal clonotypes persist. Replicate twin experiments were performed at different times using different library preparation protocols to rule out contamination. Findings and caveats that apply to the study as a whole: Because the same donors could not be followed over many years, conclusions were based on cross-sectional statistical analysis. Invariant T cells such as MAIT and iNKT could partly confound zero-insertion analyses, though diverse VJ usage argued against this for most clonotypes. Recombination models systematically underestimated out-of-frame TCR alpha sharing in monozygotic twins but agreed with sharing between unrelated individuals. A weaker excess of twin sharing was found in beta out-of-frame sequences because the signal-to-noise ratio was lowered by fewer shared sequences. Compared with coincidental sharing between unrelated individuals, an excess of low generation-probability sequences was observed among out-of-frame TCR alpha sequences shared between twins. Abundant cord blood beta clonotypes had fewer insertions, young adult naive repertoires showed a similar but weaker trend, and memory repertoires showed no such trend.

The CDR3, from cysteine to phenylalanine, totals 14 residues. Of the read, only the CDR3 DNA is kept; its 42 bases are in frame from base 1. CDR1 and CDR2, looked up from the germline V gene (reference sequence), are DFQATT and SNEGSKA. All donors were healthy Caucasians. The TCR comes from a newborn girl in good health. Sequencing input: cord blood. The chain is made from TRBV20-1 and TRBJ2-5; the best D guess is TRBD2, with 5 bases matching. In nucleotide form, the sequence is TGCAGTGCTAGAGTCGGCGGGTGGCAAGAGACCCAGTGCTTC. This translates into CSARVGGWQETQCF.